This record looks at one TCR beta chain sequence and its context. Its specificity is unknown. Trimming took 1 base from V and 2 from J, leaving 9 bases between them. From germline, CDR1 is SGHTA and CDR2 FQGTGA. The CDR3 is 15 amino acids. MiXCR was run by TCRdb on the RT-PCR reads, yielding one entry per CDR3 protein. The table includes under 20,000 distinct CDR3 sequences, 55% to 70% detected once. This entry comes from a study of yellow fever vaccine responses in identical twins. Study-level findings and limits: Twins' vaccine T cell response reportedly gave the appearance of partial convergence and partial personalization.

The TCR comes from a woman in her late teens or twenties who received the yellow fever vaccine. Specimen: T cells from blood (PBMCs), unsorted or a sorted subset (not recorded which), collected before or after yellow fever vaccination (not recorded which). The chain employs TRBV7-3 and TRBJ2-1; D is undetermined. Here the CDR3 DNA reads TGTGCCAGCAGCTTAATCGGGCAAGCCTACAATGAGCAGTTCTTC. Protein product: CASSLIGQAYNEQFF.